This paragraph covers one TCR beta chain sequence. As yet, its antigen is unknown. Method: immunoSEQ multiplex PCR; TCRdb's copy keeps in-frame clones and lacks some. The sample lists tens of thousands of clones; approximately 94% were seen once. This entry is derived from a study of OX40 agonist ivuxolimab in advanced cancers. Exclusion applied to patients with autoimmune disease history or systemic immunosuppression. Samples were taken at baseline and on day 1 of cycles 4 and 7. Study findings and constraints: Partial responders at 0.1-3.0 mg/kg had among the lowest clonal expansion.

Per the germline V gene, CDR1 is SGHRS and CDR2 is YFSETQ. The CDR3 runs to 16 residues. V lost 2 bases, J lost 2 bases, and 7 bases stayed unmatched. The V call is TRBV5-1, the J call TRBJ2-1, with 7 bases identical to TRBD1. The sample in question was CD4+ or CD8+ T cells sorted from blood, obtained in a trial of the OX40 agonist ivuxolimab. The sequence was obtained from an adult with an advanced solid tumor such as melanoma, head and neck, liver or kidney cancer. The CDR3 sequence is CASSLTGTVPYNEQFF. CDR3 sequence (DNA): TGCGCCAGCAGCTTAACCGGGACAGTACCCTACAATGAGCAGTTCTTC.